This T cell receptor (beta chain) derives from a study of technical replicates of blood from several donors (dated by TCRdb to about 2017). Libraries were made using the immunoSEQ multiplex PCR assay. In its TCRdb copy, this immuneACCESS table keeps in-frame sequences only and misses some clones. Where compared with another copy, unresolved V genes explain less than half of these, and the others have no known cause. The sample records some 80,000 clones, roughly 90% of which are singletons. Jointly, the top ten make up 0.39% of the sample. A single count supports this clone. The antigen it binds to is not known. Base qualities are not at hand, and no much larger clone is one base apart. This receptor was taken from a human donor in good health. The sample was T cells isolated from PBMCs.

The bases are TGTGCCAGCAGTACACAGGGCATCCTCACAGATACGCAGTATTTT. Translated, this gives CASSTQGILTDTQYF. The sequence links TRBV7-8 to TRBJ2-3; perhaps TRBD1 is the D gene, with 6 bases matching. V loses 6 bases, J loses 2 bases, and the germline ends lie 15 bases apart. The CDR3 goes from the cysteine to the phenylalanine over 15 residues. Only CDR3 DNA is held: 45 bases, read in frame from base 1. From a lookup of the germline V gene, CDR1 and CDR2 are SGHVS and FQNEAQ.